The present T cell receptor (beta chain) was sequenced within a study of shared clonotypes between healthy human individuals. When replicate PCRs were run on unsorted PBMC, they used about 300 ng DNA, approximately 28,000 T cell genomes. Using immunoSEQ multiplex PCR, the repertoire was profiled, and TCRdb retains in-frame clones only, with some absent. The table records approximately 500,000 clones, around 79% of them present only once. The length of the CDR3 is 18 residues. Trimming pared 4 bases from V and 0 bases from J, leaving 18 bases between. Per the germline V gene, CDR1 is LGHNA and CDR2 is YSLEER.

The material sequenced was PBMCs. The clonotype comes from a woman between 35 and 50 years old in good health. Some clones in this sample may be carry-over from other donors' samples. This sequence joins TRBV4-3 and TRBJ2-2; tentatively, D is TRBD1 (6 bases). CDR3 sequence: CASSLRPTGLSNTGELFF. The CDR3 DNA follows: TGCGCCAGCAGCCTCCGACCAACAGGGCTGTCGAACACCGGGGAGCTGTTTTTT.